Included here is one T cell receptor beta chain sequence, with context. There is no known antigen for this receptor. Per-base quality was not reported, and no clone a single base away is much larger than it. The data were taken from a study of T cell responses to AZD1222 COVID-19 vaccine (dated by TCRdb to 2020 to 2022). Study-wide context: Because spike-specific TCR depth and breadth did not differ between the two schedules, AZD1222 recipients who got a second dose at roughly 4 weeks were pooled with those who got a second dose at roughly 12 weeks. Enrollment into the trials was organized by age into subgroups of 18-55, 56-69 and 70-plus years, and those subgroups contained approximately 150, 30 and 60 TCR-sequenced participants, respectively. A total of about 230 trial participants underwent TCR sequencing, of whom 200 to 220 received two doses of AZD1222 and around 25 received two doses of the MenACWY control vaccine.

Here is what the overall study found, with its caveats: Participants were mostly white British and included more females than males, and it was suggested by the authors that clonal diversity may have been underestimated. After two AZD1222 doses, both the breadth and the depth of spike-specific TCRs were significantly higher than at day 0 and than in MenACWY recipients. Conclusions about previously exposed vaccinees are limited because only six or seven AZD1222 recipients were SARS-CoV-2 seropositive at baseline. Because no day 14 peak-response samples were available, repertoires were characterized only after the peak T cell response. The whole spike protein was spanned by vaccine-associated CD4 TCRs, and dominant responses were seen in regions 160-218 and 743-854. In the small 56-69-year group, the increase in depth fell short of significance, most likely because of low power. Epitopes outside the regions mutated in the B.1.351 and B.1.1.7 variants were reportedly recognized by nearly half of the unique spike-specific TCRs.

CDR1 and CDR2, per the germline V gene (reference sequence), are MNHEY and SMNVEV. The CDR3 numbers 14 residues from cysteine through phenylalanine. The DNA shown is the 42-base CDR3, in frame from base 1. V was cut back by 2 bases and J by 8 bases, leaving a gap of 13 bases between them. Taken with the paper, the label for time point translates to: baseline before first vaccination. The vaccinee samples were drawn from two UK trials, COV001 and COV002, one of which was a single-blind randomized controlled phase 2/3 trial testing AZD1222 (ChAdOx1 nCoV-19) in healthy adults. For TCRbeta chain sequencing, PBMC samples from trial participants were taken at day 0 and at day 28 after the second dose. The CDR3 regions of human TCRbeta chains were subjected to immunosequencing. Per the authors' processing: Repertoire TCRs were checked for matches against a reference library of SARS-CoV-2-specific TCRs that had been generated using the MIRA antigen-specificity platform. Breadth was defined as the fraction of unique TCRs that were SARS-CoV-2-associated. Depth was defined as the fraction of total T cells that were SARS-CoV-2-associated. Using the MIRA data, each spike-specific TCR was mapped to the spike region that the TCR reacts to and placed in a CD4 or CD8 class. Log10-transformed breadth and depth values were compared by one-way ANOVA with Sidak's multiple comparisons tests. This immuneACCESS table, as held by TCRdb, lists in-frame sequences with V and J called but not all clones. Of the missing ones, under half trace to an unresolved V gene in checked studies; the others have no known cause. V, J and clone size derive from that table, while D and trimming were established from the DNA sequence. This sample comprises 100,000 or so clones, 80% to 95% of them detected only once. Of the sample, 1.5% to 2% falls within the top ten clones.

The sequence was collected from an adult in good health. Material: peripheral blood, obtained on day 0 of AZD1222 vaccination. The sequence joins TRBV27 to TRBJ2-1, with the identity of the D gene unclear. The nucleotide sequence reads as follows: TGTGCCAGCAGTTTAATCCCAGGACGCGATGAGCAGTTCTTC. It codes for CASSLIPGRDEQFF.